This T cell receptor (beta chain) emerged from a study of blood T cell repertoires in COVID-19. As for the study in general: From the United States, Italy and Spain came samples of acute and convalescent COVID-19.

With 2 bases clipped from V and 4 bases from J, the junction kept 13 bases outside the gene matches. There are 18 residues in the CDR3. Germline CDR1 MNHNS, CDR2 SASEGT. Per the original data handling: Estimation of nucleated cell counts was performed using reference gene primer amplification. TCRdb keeps only in-frame clones here, not all; method: immunoSEQ multiplex PCR. V and J calls and clone size are given by that table; D and trimming were obtained from the DNA. In the table there are some 280,000 clones, around 85% of which are singletons. This chain joins TRBV6-1 and TRBJ2-5; TRBD2 matches at 10 bases. The sequenced material came from peripheral blood. This clonotype was obtained from a woman aged 45-59 years with active or convalescent COVID-19. The CDR3 DNA follows: TGTGCCAGCAGTGAACAGCCTAGCGGGAGAGGGATAGGAGAGACCCAGTACTTC. This gives the protein CASSEQPSGRGIGETQYF.